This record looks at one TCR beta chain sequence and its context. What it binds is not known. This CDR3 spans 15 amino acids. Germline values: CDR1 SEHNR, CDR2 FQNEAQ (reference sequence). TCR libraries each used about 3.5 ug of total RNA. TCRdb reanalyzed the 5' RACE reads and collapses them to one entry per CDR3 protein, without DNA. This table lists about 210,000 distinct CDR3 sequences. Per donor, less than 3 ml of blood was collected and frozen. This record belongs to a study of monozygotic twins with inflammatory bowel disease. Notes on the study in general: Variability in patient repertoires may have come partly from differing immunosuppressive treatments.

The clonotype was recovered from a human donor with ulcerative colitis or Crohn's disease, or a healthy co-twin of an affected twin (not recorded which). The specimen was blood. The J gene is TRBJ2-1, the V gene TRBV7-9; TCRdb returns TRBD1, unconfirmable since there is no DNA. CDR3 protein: CASSLGGLTPGVHFF. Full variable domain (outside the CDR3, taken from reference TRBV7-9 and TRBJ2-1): DTGVSQNPRHKITKRGQNVTFRCDPISEHNRLYWYRQTLGQGPEFLTYFQNEAQLEKSRLLSDRFSAERPKGSFSTLEIQRTEQGDSAMYLCASSLGGLTPGVHFFGPGTRLTVL.